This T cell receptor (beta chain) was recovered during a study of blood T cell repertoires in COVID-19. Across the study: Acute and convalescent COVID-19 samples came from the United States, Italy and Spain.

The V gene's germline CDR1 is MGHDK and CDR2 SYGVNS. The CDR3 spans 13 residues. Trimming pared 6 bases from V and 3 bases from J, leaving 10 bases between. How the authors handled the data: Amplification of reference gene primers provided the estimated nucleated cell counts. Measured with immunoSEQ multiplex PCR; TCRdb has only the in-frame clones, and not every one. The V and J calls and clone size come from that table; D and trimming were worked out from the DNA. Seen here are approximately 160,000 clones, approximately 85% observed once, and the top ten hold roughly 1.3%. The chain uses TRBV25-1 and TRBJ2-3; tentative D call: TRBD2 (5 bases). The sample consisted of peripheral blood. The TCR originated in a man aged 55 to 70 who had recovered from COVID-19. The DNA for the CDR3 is TGTGCCAGCAGGACCACGGGAACAGATACGCAGTATTTT. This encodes CASRTTGTDTQYF.